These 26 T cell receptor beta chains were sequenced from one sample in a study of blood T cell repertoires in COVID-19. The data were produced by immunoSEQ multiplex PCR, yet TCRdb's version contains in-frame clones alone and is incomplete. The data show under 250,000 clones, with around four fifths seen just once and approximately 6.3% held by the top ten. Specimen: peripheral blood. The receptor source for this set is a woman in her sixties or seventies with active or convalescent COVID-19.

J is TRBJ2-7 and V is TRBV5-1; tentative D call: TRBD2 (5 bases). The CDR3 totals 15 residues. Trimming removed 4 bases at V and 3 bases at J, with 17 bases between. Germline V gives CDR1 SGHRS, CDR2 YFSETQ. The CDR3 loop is CASSPEGRTDYEQYF. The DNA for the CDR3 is TGCGCCAGCAGCCCCGAAGGTAGGACTGACTACGAGCAGTACTTC.

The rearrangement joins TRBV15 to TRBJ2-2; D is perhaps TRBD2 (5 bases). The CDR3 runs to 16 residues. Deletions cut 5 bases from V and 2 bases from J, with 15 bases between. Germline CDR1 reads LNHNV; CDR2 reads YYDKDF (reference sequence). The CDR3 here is CATSGARGVNTGELFF. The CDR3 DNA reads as TGTGCCACCAGCGGAGCACGGGGAGTTAACACCGGGGAGCTGTTTTTT.

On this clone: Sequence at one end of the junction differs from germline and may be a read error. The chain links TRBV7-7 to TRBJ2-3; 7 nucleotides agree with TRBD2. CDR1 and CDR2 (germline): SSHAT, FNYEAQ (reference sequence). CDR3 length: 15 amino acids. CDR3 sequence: CASSFSTSVADTQYF. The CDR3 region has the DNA TGTGCTAGCAGCTTTTCTACTAGCGTCGCAGATACGCAGTATTTT.

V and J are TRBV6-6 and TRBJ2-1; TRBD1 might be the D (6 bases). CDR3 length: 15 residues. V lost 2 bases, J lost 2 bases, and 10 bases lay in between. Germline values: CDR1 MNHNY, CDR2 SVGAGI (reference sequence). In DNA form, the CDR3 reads TGTGCCAGCAGTTACGGACAGCCACCCTACAATGAGCAGTTCTTC. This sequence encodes CASSYGQPPYNEQFF.

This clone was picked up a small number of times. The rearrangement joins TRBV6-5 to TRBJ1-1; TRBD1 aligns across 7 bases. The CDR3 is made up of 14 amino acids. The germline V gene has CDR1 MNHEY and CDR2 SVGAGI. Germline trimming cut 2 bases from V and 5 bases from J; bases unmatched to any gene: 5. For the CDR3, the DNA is TGTGCCAGCAGTTACCTGGCAGGGGGAACTGAAGCTTTCTTT. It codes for CASSYLAGGTEAFF.

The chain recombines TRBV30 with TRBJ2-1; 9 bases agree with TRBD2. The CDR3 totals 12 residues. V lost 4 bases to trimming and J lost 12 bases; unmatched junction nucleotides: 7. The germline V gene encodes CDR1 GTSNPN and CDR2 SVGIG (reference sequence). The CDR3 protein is CAWNTAGGGQFF. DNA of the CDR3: TGTGCCTGGAATACAGCGGGAGGAGGGCAGTTCTTC.

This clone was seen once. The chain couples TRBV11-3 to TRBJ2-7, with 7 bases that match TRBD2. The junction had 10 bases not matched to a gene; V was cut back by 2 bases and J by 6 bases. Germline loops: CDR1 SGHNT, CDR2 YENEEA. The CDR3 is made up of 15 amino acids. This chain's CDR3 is CASSLSAGVASEQYF. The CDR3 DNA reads TGTGCCAGCAGCTTATCGGCGGGAGTCGCGAGCGAGCAGTACTTC.

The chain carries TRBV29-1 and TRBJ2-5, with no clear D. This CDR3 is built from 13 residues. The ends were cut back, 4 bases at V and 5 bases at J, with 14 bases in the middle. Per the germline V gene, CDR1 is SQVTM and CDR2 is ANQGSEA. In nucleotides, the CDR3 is TGCAGCGTTGTTGTGTCAGTCGGGGAGACCCAGTACTTC. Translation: CSVVVSVGETQYF.

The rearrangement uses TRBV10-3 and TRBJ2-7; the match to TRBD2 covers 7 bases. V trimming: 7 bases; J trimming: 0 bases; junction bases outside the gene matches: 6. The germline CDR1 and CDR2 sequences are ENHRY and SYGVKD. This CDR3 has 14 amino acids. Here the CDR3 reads CAIKAGYSSYEQYF. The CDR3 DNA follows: TGTGCCATCAAAGCGGGATACAGCTCCTACGAGCAGTACTTC.

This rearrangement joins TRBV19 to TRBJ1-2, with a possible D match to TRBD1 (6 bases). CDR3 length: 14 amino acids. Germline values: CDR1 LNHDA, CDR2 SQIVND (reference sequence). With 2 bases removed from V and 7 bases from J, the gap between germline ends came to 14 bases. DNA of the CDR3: TGTGCCAGTAGTATAATTGCGGGGGCGGCTGGCTACACCTTC. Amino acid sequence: CASSIIAGAAGYTF.

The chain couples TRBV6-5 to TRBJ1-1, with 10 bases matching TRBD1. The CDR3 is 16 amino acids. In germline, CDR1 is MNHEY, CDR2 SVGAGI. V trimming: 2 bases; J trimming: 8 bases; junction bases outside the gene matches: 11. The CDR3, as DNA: TGTGCCAGCAGTTACCGACAGGGGGCTAGGTCGGACGAAGCTTTCTTT. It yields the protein CASSYRQGARSDEAFF.

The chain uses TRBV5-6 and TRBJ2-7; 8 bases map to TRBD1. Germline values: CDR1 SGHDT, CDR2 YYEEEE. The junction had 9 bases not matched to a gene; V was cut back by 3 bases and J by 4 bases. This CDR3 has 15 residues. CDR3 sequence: CASSSRLQGGYEQYV. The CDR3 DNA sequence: TGTGCCAGCAGCTCCCGACTACAGGGGGGATACGAGCAGTACGTC.

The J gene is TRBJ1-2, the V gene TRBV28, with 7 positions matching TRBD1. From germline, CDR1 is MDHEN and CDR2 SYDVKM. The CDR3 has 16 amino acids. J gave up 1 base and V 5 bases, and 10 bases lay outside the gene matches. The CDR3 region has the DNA TGTGCCAGCAGTGGAACCGGGACAGCCTATAACTATGGCTACACCTTC. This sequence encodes CASSGTGTAYNYGYTF.

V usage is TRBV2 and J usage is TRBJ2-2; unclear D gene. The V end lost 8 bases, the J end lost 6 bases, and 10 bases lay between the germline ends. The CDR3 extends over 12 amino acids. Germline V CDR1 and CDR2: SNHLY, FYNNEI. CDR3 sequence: CASSTEAGELFF. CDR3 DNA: TGTGCCAGCTCGACTGAAGCCGGGGAGCTGTTTTTT.

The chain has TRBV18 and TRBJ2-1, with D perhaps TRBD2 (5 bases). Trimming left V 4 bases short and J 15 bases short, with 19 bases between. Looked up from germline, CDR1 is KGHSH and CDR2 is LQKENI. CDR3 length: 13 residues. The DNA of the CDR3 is TGTGCCAGCTCACATGAGACTAACCCCGGTCGGTTCTTC. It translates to CASSHETNPGRFF.

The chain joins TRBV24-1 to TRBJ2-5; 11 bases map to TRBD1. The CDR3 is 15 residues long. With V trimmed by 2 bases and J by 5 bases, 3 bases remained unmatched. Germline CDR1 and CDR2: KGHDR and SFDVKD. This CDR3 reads CATSDWTGGRETQYF. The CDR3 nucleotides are TGTGCCACCAGTGATTGGACAGGGGGCCGGGAGACCCAGTACTTC.

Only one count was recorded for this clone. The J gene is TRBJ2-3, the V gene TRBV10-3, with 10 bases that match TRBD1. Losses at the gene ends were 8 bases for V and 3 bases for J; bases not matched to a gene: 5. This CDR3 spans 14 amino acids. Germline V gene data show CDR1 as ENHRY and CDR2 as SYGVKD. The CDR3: CAIGDRGRTDTQYF. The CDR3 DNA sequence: TGTGCCATCGGGGACAGGGGACGGACAGATACGCAGTATTTT.

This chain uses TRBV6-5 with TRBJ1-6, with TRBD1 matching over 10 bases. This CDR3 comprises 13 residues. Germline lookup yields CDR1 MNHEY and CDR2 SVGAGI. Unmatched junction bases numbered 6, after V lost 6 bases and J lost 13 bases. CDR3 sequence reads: CASRPGTGVPLHF. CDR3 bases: TGTGCCAGCAGGCCCGGGACAGGGGTTCCCCTCCACTTT.

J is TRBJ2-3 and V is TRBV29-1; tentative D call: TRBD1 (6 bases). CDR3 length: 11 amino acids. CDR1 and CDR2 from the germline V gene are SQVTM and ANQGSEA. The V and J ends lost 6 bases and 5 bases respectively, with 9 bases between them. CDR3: CSVTRGDTQYF. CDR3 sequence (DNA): TGCAGCGTAACCAGGGGAGATACGCAGTATTTT.

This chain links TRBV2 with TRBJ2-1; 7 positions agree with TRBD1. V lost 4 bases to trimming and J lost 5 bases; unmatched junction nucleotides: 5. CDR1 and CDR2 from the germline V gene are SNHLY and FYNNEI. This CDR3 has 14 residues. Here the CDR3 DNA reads TGTGCCAGCAGTGCCGGGACAGATAACAATGAGCAGTTCTTC. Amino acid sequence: CASSAGTDNNEQFF.

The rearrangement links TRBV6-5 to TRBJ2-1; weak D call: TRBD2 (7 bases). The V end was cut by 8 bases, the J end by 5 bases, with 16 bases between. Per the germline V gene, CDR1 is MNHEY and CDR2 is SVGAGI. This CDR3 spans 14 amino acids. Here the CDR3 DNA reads TGTGCCAGCGCGAGGGGGGGGACAAACAATGAGCAGTTCTTC. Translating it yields CASARGGTNNEQFF.

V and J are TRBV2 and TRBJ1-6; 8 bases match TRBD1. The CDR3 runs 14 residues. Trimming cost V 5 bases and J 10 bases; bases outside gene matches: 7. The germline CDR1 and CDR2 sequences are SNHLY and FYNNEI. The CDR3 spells CASSRGQGMSPLHF. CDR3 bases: TGTGCCAGCAGTCGCGGACAGGGAATGTCACCCCTCCACTTT. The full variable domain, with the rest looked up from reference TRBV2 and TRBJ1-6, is EPEVTQTPSHQVTQMGQEVILRCVPISNHLYFYWYRQILGQKVEFLVSFYNNEISEKSEIFDDQFSVERPDGSNFTLKIRSTKLEDSAMYFCASSRGQGMSPLHFGNGTRLTVT.

CDR3 residues: CASSDSTGGGNIQYF. The CDR3 DNA sequence: TGTGCCAGCAGTGACTCGACAGGGGGGGGAAACATTCAGTACTTC. The V gene is TRBV6-4, the J gene TRBJ2-4; 9 bases line up with TRBD1. The CDR3 loop spans 15 amino acids. V lost 0 bases, J lost 6 bases, and 3 bases stayed unmatched. Germline CDR1 and CDR2: MRHNA and SNTAGT.

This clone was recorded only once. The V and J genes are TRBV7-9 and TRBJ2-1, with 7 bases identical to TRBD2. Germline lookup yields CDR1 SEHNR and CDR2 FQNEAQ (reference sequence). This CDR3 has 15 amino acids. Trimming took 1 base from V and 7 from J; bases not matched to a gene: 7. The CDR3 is CASSLESGGPNEQFF. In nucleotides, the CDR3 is TGTGCCAGCAGCTTAGAGTCGGGAGGTCCAAATGAGCAGTTCTTC.

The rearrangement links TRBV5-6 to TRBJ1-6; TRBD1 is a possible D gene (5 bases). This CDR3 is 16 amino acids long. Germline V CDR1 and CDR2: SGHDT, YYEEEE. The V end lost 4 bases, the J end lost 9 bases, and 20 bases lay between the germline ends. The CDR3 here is CASSPSAGRGSSPLHF. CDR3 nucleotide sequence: TGTGCCAGCAGCCCTTCCGCTGGGAGGGGTAGTTCACCCCTCCACTTT.

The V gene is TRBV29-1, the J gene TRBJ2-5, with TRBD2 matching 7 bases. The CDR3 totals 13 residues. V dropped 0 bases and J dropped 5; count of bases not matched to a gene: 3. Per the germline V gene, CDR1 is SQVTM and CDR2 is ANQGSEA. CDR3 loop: CSVEEPGGETQYF. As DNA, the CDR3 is TGCAGCGTTGAAGAACCGGGAGGCGAGACCCAGTACTTC.